This TCR beta chain came from a study of T cells in women clearing cervical HPV infection. Comment on this clone: The antigen remains unidentified. At one of its ends the junction is not consistent with the germline gene, which may arise from a read error. The read falls 3 residues short of the CDR3 end, and the missing part is taken from the germline J gene. The same CDR3 can be traced to other DNA sequences in this sample.

Per germline, CDR1 SGHVS and CDR2 FQNEAQ. This CDR3 comprises 16 residues. The study, taken as a whole, reports: Associations may precede or follow infection; HPV-specific or memory T cells were not isolated.

Only in-frame clones appear in the TCRdb table, and some are missing; sequencing was by immunoSEQ multiplex PCR. The sample yields 30,000 to 45,000 clones, of which the top ten take up less than 2%. The source material was blood buffy coat. This chain links TRBV7-8 with TRBJ1-3; D not certain. The sequence derives from a woman aged 18 to 75 with a cervical HPV16 infection that either progressed to CIN3+ or cleared (not recorded which). CDR3 loop: CASSPRGPDSGNTIYF. The CDR3 DNA, read in part, is TGTGCCAGCAGCCCTCGAGGTCCCGACTCTGGAAACACA.